This TCR beta chain was identified in a study of patients and donors after allogeneic stem cell transplantation. Per the germline V gene, CDR1 is MGHRA and CDR2 is YSYEKL. The CDR3 has 16 amino acids. The trim removed 4 bases at V and 7 bases at J, leaving 11 bases unmatched. One entry per CDR3 protein results from TCRdb running MiXCR on the RT-PCR reads. The data contain approximately 200,000 distinct CDR3 sequences, around 41% of them singletons. This clonotype was found a few times. The chain recombines TRBV4-1 with TRBJ1-4; TRBD1 agrees at 8 bases. The clonotype comes from a human donor who was either an allogeneic HSCT recipient or a stem cell or donor lymphocyte infusion donor (not recorded which). It is not recorded whose cells these are; they may come from a transplant donor. The material sequenced was blood, either unsorted or a sorted T cell fraction (not recorded which). CDR3 residues: CASSPYPDRGSEKLFF. The CDR3 region has the DNA TGCGCCAGCAGCCCCTACCCCGACAGGGGAAGTGAAAAACTGTTTTTT.